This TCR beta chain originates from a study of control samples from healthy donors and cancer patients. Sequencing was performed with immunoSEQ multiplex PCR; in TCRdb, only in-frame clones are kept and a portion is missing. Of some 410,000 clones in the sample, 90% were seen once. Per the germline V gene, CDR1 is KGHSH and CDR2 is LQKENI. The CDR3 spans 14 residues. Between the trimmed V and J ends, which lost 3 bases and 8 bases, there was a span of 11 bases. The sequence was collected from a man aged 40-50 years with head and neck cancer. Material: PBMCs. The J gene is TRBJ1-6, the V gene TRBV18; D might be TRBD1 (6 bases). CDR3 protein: CASSPLTGDSPLHF. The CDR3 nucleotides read TGTGCCAGCTCACCTCTGACAGGAGATTCACCCCTCCACTTT. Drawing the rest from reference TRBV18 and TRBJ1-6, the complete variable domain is NAGVMQNPRHLVRRRGQEARLRCSPMKGHSHVYWYRQLPEEGLKFMVYLQKENIIDESGMPKERFSAEFPKEGPSILRIQQVVRGDSAAYFCASSPLTGDSPLHFGNGTRLTVT.